These 2 T cell receptor beta chains were sequenced from one sample in a study of control samples from healthy donors and cancer patients. Clones were read by immunoSEQ multiplex PCR, and TCRdb kept only the in-frame ones, dropping some. Of over 150,000 clones listed, 95% to 96% are singletons. The sequencing input was blood. These receptors originate from a woman in her 30s in good health.

The chain uses TRBV19 and TRBJ1-1, with no clear D. Per the germline V gene, CDR1 is LNHDA and CDR2 is SQIVND (reference sequence). V lost 3 bases, J lost 1 base, and 9 bases lay in between. CDR3 length: 14 residues. The DNA for the CDR3 is TGTGCCAGTAGTATTGAGGGCGCGAACACTGAAGCTTTCTTT. This sequence encodes CASSIEGANTEAFF. The complete variable domain, with remaining parts taken from reference TRBV19 and TRBJ1-1, reads DGGITQSPKYLFRKEGQNVTLSCEQNLNHDAMYWYRQDPGQGLRLIYYSQIVNDFQKGDIAEGYSVSREKKESFPLTVTSAQKNPTAFYLCASSIEGANTEAFFGQGTRLTVV.

This clone showed up just once. The sample has other DNA sequences that encode this CDR3 too. The CDR3, as DNA: TGTGCCATCAGTCCGACTAGCGGGACAGATACGCAGTATTTT. Translating gives CAISPTSGTDTQYF. This chain links TRBV10-3 with TRBJ2-3; 10 bases fit TRBD2. There are 14 residues in the CDR3. The V gene's germline CDR1 is ENHRY and CDR2 SYGVKD. V lost 5 bases to trimming and J lost 3 bases; unmatched junction nucleotides: 2.